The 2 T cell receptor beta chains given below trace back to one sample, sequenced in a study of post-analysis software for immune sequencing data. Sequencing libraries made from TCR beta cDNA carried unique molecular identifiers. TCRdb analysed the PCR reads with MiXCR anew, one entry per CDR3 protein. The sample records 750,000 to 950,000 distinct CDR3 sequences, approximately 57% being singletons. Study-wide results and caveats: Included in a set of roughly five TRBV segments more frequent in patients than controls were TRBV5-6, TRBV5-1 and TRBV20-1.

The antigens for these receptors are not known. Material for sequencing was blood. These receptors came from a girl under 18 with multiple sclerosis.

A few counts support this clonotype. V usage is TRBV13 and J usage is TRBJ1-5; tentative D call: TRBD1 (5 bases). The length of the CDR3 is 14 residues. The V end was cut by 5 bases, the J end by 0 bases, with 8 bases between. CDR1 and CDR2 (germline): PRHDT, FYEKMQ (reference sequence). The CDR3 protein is CASSPGHSNQPQHF. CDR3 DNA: TGTGCCAGCAGCCCGGGGCATAGCAATCAGCCCCAGCATTTT.

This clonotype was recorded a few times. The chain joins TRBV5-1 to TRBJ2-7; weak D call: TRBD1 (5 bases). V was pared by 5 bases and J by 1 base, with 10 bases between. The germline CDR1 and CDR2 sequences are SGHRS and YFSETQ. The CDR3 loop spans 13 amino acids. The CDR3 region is CASRTRQSYEQYF. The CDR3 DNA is TGCGCCAGCAGGACCCGACAGTCCTACGAGCAGTACTTC.